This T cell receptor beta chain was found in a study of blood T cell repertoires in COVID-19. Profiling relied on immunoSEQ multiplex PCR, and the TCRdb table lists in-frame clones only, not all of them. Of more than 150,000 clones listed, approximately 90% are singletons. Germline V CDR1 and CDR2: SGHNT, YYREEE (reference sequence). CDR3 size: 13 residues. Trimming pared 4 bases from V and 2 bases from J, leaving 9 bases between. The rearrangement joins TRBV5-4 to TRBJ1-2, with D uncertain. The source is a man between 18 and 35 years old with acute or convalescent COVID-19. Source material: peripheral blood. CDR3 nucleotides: TGTGCCAGCAGCCAGACACAAAACTATGGCTACACCTTC. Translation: CASSQTQNYGYTF.